This T cell receptor (beta chain) derives from a study of regulatory T cells in long-lasting Graves disease. Study-wide points: Persistent disease preferred TRBV28, TRBJ1-2 and TRBJ2-5. Persistent patients had a count of shared public clonotypes (around 2,500) that exceeded that of new patients (around 960).

V shed 5 bases, J shed 1 base, and the junction held 13 bases outside the gene matches. The CDR3 length is 20 residues. Germline V CDR1 and CDR2: SGHAT, FQNNGV. In building TCR beta libraries, iRepertoire HTBI primers were used together with Arm-PCR of CDR3 regions. MiXCR was run by TCRdb on the multiplex PCR reads, yielding one entry per CDR3 protein. The table lists roughly 560,000 distinct CDR3 sequences, roughly a sixth of them singletons. This clonotype was found many times. Its antigen is undetermined. Sample time point: newly diagnosed GD, antithyroid drugs for less than 3 months. PBMC RNA served as the TCR library source. A further study also used this sample, focusing on T cells in Graves' hyperthyroidism and ophthalmopathy. As that report states: Lactation, pregnancy, other autoimmune disease or uncontrolled infection led to exclusion of patients.

The TCR sequence derives from a middle-aged woman with Graves disease. The chain recombines TRBV11-2 with TRBJ2-1, with 14 bases matching TRBD2. The sample consisted of peripheral blood mononuclear cells (PBMCs), taken at new diagnosis, from a patient treated with antithyroid drugs. This CDR3 reads CASSPYWTSGGPASYNEQFF. CDR3 bases: TGTGCCAGCAGCCCCTACTGGACTAGCGGGGGGCCTGCTTCCTACAATGAGCAGTTCTTC.